The present TCR beta chain was sequenced within a study of radiation and T cells in renal cell carcinoma. Profiled with immunoSEQ multiplex PCR; TCRdb holds only in-frame clones, not every one. This table has around 100,000 clones, 70% to 85% appearing once. Trimming at V came to 3 bases and at J to 7 bases, leaving 8 bases not matched to a gene. The germline gives CDR1 MNHNS, CDR2 SASEGT. This CDR3 contains 14 residues. Described time point: blood 4 weeks post-SBRT, at nephrectomy. The sample's treatment: 15 Gy SBRT to primary tumor, nephrectomy 4 weeks later. The sequence came from a man between 60 and 75 years old with renal cell carcinoma. The rearrangement links TRBV6-1 to TRBJ1-1, with 7 bases that match TRBD1. Sequences were derived from blood, sampled from a patient whose treatment included radiotherapy and nephrectomy. The CDR3 sequence is CASSDVDRMDEAFF. CDR3 DNA: TGTGCCAGCAGTGATGTGGACAGGATGGATGAAGCTTTCTTT.